This is a list of T cell receptor beta chains from one sample in a study of blood T cell repertoires in COVID-19. Profiling relied on immunoSEQ multiplex PCR, and the TCRdb table lists in-frame clones only, not all of them. The profile shows approximately 53,000 clones, 85% to 95% of them singletons. What was sequenced was peripheral blood. These receptors were collected from an elderly woman with acute or convalescent COVID-19. Each CDR3 is given with its conserved first and last residue. A D gene is named only where the DNA matches it firmly. Rows may omit the clone size; those that give it use once, few, many or a size class.

j_call d_call v_call clone_size cdr3_aa cdr3_nt
TRBJ2-7 - TRBV6-5 - CASSSTGVSEYEQYF TGTGCCAGCAGTTCGACCGGGGTGTCTGAATACGAGCAGTACTTC
TRBJ2-7 TRBD2 TRBV19 - CASSIEGTSGRIYEQYF TGTGCCAGTAGTATAGAAGGAACTAGCGGGAGGATCTACGAGCAGTACTTC
TRBJ2-4 - TRBV7-2 - CASTSQAKGDIQYF TGTGCCAGCACCTCCCAAGCGAAAGGGGACATTCAGTACTTC
TRBJ1-4 - TRBV7-9 - CASSRGREKLFF TGTGCCAGCAGCCGGGGTCGGGAAAAACTGTTTTTT
TRBJ2-3 TRBD2 TRBV4-1 - CASSQEGLAGADTQYF TGCGCCAGCAGCCAAGAAGGTCTAGCGGGAGCAGATACGCAGTATTTT
TRBJ2-1 - TRBV19 - CASSIAARYEQFF TGTGCCAGTAGTATTGCGGCGAGATATGAGCAGTTCTTC
TRBJ2-1 TRBD2 TRBV18 - CASSPPGLANNEQFF TGTGCCAGCTCACCTCCGGGACTAGCCAACAATGAGCAGTTCTTC
TRBJ1-6 TRBD1 TRBV27 - CASSSGQGRTESNSPLHF TGTGCCAGCAGTTCGGGACAGGGGCGGACGGAGTCTAATTCACCCCTCCACTTT
TRBJ1-5 - TRBV5-1 - CASSLVGGDQPQHF TGCGCCAGCAGCTTGGTTGGAGGGGATCAGCCCCAGCATTTT
TRBJ1-1 - TRBV7-9 - CASSLSGGASTEAFF TGTGCCAGCAGCTTGTCCGGGGGGGCAAGCACTGAAGCTTTCTTT
TRBJ1-3 - TRBV30 - CAWSVRGPTSPLSGNTIYF TGTGCCTGGAGTGTACGCGGCCCCACAAGTCCCCTTTCTGGAAACACCATATATTTT
TRBJ1-5 - TRBV6-5 - CASRSGALGQPQHF TGTGCCAGCAGGTCAGGGGCGCTTGGTCAGCCCCAGCATTTT
TRBJ1-2 TRBD1 TRBV2 - CASSEKGPQTGKEGYTF TGTGCCAGCAGTGAAAAGGGCCCCCAGACAGGGAAGGAGGGCTACACCTTC
TRBJ2-7 - TRBV28 - CASSLKIGSAGTAFSYEQYF TGTGCCAGCAGTTTGAAGATCGGGTCAGCGGGCACAGCATTCTCCTACGAGCAGTACTTC
TRBJ1-6 TRBD1 TRBV2 - CASSPTTGSNSPLHF TGTGCCAGCAGTCCTACGACAGGGTCCAATTCACCCCTCCACTTT
TRBJ2-1 - TRBV20-1 - CSASAVNEQFF TGCAGTGCTAGTGCTGTTAATGAGCAGTTCTTC
TRBJ2-2 TRBD1 TRBV5-1 - CASSLEGTATGELFF TGCGCCAGCAGCTTGGAGGGGACAGCTACCGGGGAGCTGTTTTTT
TRBJ1-5 - TRBV18 - CASSPGQGNQPQHF TGTGCCAGCTCACCGGGCCAGGGAAATCAGCCCCAGCATTTT
TRBJ1-3 - TRBV4-2 - CASSARQAPSGNTIYF TGTGCCAGCAGTGCCAGACAGGCGCCCTCTGGAAACACCATATATTTT
TRBJ1-2 - TRBV12-3/TRBV12-4 - CASSRGLGYGYTF TGTGCCAGCAGCAGGGGTTTAGGCTATGGCTACACCTTC
TRBJ2-1 TRBD1 TRBV6-5 - CASGRDRAYNEQFF TGTGCCAGCGGTCGGGACAGGGCCTACAATGAGCAGTTCTTC
TRBJ2-5 - TRBV24-1 - CATSALTRETQYF TGTGCCACCAGTGCTCTAACGCGGGAGACCCAGTACTTC
TRBJ2-7 TRBD1 TRBV24-1 - CATPGQGVHEQYF TGTGCCACCCCGGGACAGGGGGTCCACGAGCAGTACTTC
TRBJ2-5 - TRBV30 - CAWGLRGETQYF TGTGCCTGGGGACTCCGGGGGGAGACCCAGTACTTC
TRBJ1-3 - TRBV7-2 medium-sized CASTPGGAGNTIYF TGTGCCAGCACCCCCGGAGGGGCTGGAAACACCATATATTTT
TRBJ2-7 TRBD1 TRBV5-4 - CASSPSGTGTYEQYF TGTGCCAGCAGCCCATCCGGGACAGGGACCTACGAGCAGTACTTC
TRBJ2-5 - TRBV7-9 - CASSLDHLTDWWETQYF TGTGCCAGCAGCTTAGATCATCTCACGGACTGGTGGGAGACCCAGTACTTC
TRBJ2-1 - TRBV7-2 - CASSLSRSNEQFF TGTGCCAGCAGCTTATCACGGAGCAATGAGCAGTTCTTC
TRBJ2-7 TRBD1 TRBV12-3/TRBV12-4 - CASRRDSVYEQYF TGTGCCAGCCGAAGGGACAGTGTCTACGAGCAGTACTTC
TRBJ1-2 TRBD1 TRBV7-8 - CASSLGTGYGYTF TGTGCCAGCAGCTTAGGGACAGGGTATGGCTACACCTTC
TRBJ2-3 TRBD2 TRBV5-1 - CASRPGLAGGHGGDTQYF TGCGCCAGCAGGCCGGGACTAGCGGGAGGGCATGGAGGGGATACGCAGTATTTT
TRBJ1-1 - TRBV30 - CAWIKTQGMSTEAFF TGTGCCTGGATAAAGACGCAGGGGATGAGTACTGAAGCTTTCTTT
TRBJ1-1 - TRBV5-1 - CASSSDGGRGTEAFF TGCGCCAGCAGCAGTGACGGGGGGCGAGGCACTGAAGCTTTCTTT
TRBJ1-6 - TRBV25-1 once CASSVGVLGSSPLHF TGTGCCAGCAGTGTTGGGGTCTTGGGGAGTTCACCCCTCCACTTT
TRBJ1-5 - TRBV5-1 - CASSSTPGQDDRPQHF TGCGCCAGCAGCTCGACTCCGGGACAAGACGACAGACCCCAGCATTTT